Presented here are 2 T cell receptor beta chains from one specimen sequenced in a study of human T cells and chemical hapten exposure. TCRdb reprocessed the RACE reads via MiXCR and lists one record per CDR3 protein. The repertoire has just over 70,000 distinct CDR3 sequences, approximately 12% of them found once; the top ten carry approximately 1.5%. Time point reported: patch test 3, about 24 weeks after DPC sensitization. Treatment defined: therapeutic diphenylcyclopropenone sensitization with weekly scalp DPC. The sequencing here drew on whole blood, taken in connection with sensitization to the hapten diphenylcyclopropenone (DPC). These TCRs come from a woman aged 50 to 65 with alopecia areata. Some clones in this sample may be carry-over from other donors' samples.

This clonotype was detected many times. J is TRBJ1-5 and V is TRBV6-1, with a weak D call TRBD1 (6 bases). The CDR3 extends over 14 amino acids. Trimming took off 8 bases at V and 3 bases at J, with 14 bases between the two ends. Germline CDR1 is MNHNS and CDR2 is SASEGT. CDR3 region: CASSIRQANQPQHF. In nucleotides, the CDR3 is TGTGCCAGCTCAATTCGACAGGCCAATCAGCCCCAGCATTTT.

This rearrangement joins TRBV20-1 to TRBJ1-4; weak D call: TRBD1 (6 bases). There are 17 residues in the CDR3. V was cut by 4 bases and J by 6 bases, with 24 bases left in between. The germline gives CDR1 DFQATT, CDR2 SNEGSKA (reference sequence). CDR3 DNA sequence: TGCAGTGCTATAGAGGACCTCACAGGGTTCTTCGATGAAAAACTGTTTTTT. This codes for CSAIEDLTGFFDEKLFF.